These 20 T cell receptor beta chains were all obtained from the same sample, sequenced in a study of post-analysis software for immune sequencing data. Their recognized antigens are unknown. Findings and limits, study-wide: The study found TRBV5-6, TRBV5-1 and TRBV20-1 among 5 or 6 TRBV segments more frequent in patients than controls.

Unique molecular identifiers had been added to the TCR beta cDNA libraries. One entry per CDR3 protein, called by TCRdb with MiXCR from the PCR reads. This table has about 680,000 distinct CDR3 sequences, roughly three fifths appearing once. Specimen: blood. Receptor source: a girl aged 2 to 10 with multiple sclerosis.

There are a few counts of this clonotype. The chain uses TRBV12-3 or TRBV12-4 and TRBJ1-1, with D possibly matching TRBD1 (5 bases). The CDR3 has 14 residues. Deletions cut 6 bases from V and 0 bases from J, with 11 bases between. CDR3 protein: CASSQGWVNTEAFF. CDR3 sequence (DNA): TGTGCCAGCAGCCAGGGATGGGTGAACACTGAAGCTTTCTTT.

CDR3 DNA sequence: TGCAGCGTGGGAGCCTCCGGGACAGGATTCTATGGCTACACCTTC. Amino acids: CSVGASGTGFYGYTF. V gene TRBV29-1 combines with J gene TRBJ1-2, with 8 bases identical to TRBD1. Germline CDR1 SQVTM, CDR2 ANQGSEA. This CDR3 is 15 amino acids long. V dropped 6 bases and J dropped 4; count of bases not matched to a gene: 13.

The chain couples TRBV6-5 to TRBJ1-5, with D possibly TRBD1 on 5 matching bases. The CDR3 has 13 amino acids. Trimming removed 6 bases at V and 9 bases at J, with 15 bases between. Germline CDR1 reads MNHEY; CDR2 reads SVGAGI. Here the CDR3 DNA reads TGTGCCAGCAGGCGGGACCTCCCAGGGCCCCAGCATTTT. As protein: CASRRDLPGPQHF.

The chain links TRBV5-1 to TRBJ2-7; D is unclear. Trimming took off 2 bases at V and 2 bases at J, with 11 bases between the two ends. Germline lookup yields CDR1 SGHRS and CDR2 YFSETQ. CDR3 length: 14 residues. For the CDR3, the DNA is TGCGCCAGCAGCTTTGACGGGCTAACCTACGAGCAGTACTTC. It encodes CASSFDGLTYEQYF.

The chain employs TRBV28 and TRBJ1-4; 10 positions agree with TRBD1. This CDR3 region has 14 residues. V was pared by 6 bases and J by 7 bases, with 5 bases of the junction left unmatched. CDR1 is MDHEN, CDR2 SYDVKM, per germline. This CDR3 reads CASSGQGVVEKLFF. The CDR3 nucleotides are TGTGCCAGCAGCGGACAGGGGGTCGTTGAAAAACTGTTTTTT.

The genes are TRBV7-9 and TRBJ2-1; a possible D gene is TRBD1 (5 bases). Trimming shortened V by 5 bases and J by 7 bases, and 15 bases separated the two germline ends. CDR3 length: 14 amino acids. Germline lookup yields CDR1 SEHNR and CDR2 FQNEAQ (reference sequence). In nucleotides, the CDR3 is TGTGCCAGCAGCCCCATGACAGTTTCGAATGAGCAGTTCTTC. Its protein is CASSPMTVSNEQFF. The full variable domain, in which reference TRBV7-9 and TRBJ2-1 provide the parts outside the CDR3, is DTGVSQNPRHKITKRGQNVTFRCDPISEHNRLYWYRQTLGQGPEFLTYFQNEAQLEKSRLLSDRFSAERPKGSFSTLEIQRTEQGDSAMYLCASSPMTVSNEQFFGPGTRLTVL.

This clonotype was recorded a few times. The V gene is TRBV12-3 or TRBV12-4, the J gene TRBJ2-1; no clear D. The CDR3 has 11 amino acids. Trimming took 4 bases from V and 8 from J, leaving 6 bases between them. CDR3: CASSSRYEQFF. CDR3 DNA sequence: TGTGCCAGCAGTTCTAGGTATGAGCAGTTCTTC.

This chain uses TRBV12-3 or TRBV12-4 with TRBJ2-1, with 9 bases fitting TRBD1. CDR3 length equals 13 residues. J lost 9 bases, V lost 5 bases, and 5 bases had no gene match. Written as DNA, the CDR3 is TGTGCCAGCAGTAGTACAGGGGGCGGTGAGCAGTTCTTC. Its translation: CASSSTGGGEQFF.

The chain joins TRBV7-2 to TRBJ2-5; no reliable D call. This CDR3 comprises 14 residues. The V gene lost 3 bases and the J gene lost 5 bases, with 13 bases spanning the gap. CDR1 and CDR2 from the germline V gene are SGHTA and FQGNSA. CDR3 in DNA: TGTGCCAGCAGCTTCGGACCGAGTGGGGAGACCCAGTACTTC. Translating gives CASSFGPSGETQYF.

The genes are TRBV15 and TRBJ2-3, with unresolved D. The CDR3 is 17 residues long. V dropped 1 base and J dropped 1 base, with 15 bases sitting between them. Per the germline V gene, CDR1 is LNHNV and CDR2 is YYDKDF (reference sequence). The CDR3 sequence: CATSRVASAPRTDTQYF. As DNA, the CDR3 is TGTGCCACCAGCAGAGTTGCCAGCGCCCCCCGCACAGATACGCAGTATTTT.

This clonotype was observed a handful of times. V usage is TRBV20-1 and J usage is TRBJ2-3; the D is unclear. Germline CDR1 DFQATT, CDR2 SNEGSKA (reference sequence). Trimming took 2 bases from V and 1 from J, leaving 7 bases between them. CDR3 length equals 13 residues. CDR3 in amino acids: CSARMLRTDTQYF. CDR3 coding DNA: TGCAGTGCTAGAATGCTGCGCACAGATACGCAGTATTTT.

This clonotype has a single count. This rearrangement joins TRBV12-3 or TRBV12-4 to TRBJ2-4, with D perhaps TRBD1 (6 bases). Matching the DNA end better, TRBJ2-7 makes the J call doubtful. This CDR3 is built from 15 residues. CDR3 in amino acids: CASSFQGIDTYEQYF. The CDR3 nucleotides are TGTGCCAGCAGTTTTCAGGGGATCGACACCTACGAGCAGTACTTC.

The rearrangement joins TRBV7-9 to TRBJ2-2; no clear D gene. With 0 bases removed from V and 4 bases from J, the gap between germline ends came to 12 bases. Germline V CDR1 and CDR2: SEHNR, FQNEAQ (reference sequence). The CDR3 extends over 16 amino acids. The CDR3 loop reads CASSLARQVATGELFF. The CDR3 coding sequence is TGTGCCAGCAGCTTAGCAAGGCAGGTAGCCACCGGGGAGCTGTTTTTT.

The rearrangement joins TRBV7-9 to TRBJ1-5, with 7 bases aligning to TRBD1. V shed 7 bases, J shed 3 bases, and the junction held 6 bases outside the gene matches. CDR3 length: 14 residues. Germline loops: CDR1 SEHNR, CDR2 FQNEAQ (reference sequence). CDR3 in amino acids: CASTGTDTNQPQHF. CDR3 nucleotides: TGTGCCAGCACAGGGACAGATACCAATCAGCCCCAGCATTTT. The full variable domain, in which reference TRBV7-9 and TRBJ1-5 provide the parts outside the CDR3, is DTGVSQNPRHKITKRGQNVTFRCDPISEHNRLYWYRQTLGQGPEFLTYFQNEAQLEKSRLLSDRFSAERPKGSFSTLEIQRTEQGDSAMYLCASTGTDTNQPQHFGDGTRLSIL.

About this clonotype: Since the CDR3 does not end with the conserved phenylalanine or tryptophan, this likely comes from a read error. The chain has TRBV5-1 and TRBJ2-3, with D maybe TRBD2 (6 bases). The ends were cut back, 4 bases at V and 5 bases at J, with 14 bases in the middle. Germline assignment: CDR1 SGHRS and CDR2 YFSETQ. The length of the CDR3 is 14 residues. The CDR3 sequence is CASSGQGGIDTQYV. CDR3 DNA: TGCGCCAGCAGCGGGCAGGGCGGGATAGATACGCAGTATGTT.

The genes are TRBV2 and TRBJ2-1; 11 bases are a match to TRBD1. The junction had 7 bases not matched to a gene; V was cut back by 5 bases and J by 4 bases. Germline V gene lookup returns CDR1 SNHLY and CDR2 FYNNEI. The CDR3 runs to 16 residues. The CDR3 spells CASSPTRDRGYNEQFF. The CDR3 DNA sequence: TGTGCCAGCAGTCCTACCCGGGACAGGGGGTACAATGAGCAGTTCTTC.

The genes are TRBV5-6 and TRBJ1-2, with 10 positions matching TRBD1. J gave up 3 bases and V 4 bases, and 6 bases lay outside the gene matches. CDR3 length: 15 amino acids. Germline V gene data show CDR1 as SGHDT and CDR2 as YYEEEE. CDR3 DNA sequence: TGTGCCAGCAGCCCCACCGGGACAGGGGACTATGGCTACACCTTC. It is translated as CASSPTGTGDYGYTF. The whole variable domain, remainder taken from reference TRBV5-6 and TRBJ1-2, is DAGVTQSPTHLIKTRGQQVTLRCSPKSGHDTVSWYQQALGQGPQFIFQYYEEEERQRGNFPDRFSGHQFPNYSSELNVNALLLGDSALYLCASSPTGTGDYGYTFGSGTRLTVV.

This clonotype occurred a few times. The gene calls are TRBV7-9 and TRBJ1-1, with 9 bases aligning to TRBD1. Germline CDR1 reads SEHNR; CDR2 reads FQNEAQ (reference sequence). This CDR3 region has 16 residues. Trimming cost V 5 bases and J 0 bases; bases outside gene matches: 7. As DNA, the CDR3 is TGTGCCAGCAGCGCCCCCGGGACAGGGATGAACACTGAAGCTTTCTTT. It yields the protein CASSAPGTGMNTEAFF.

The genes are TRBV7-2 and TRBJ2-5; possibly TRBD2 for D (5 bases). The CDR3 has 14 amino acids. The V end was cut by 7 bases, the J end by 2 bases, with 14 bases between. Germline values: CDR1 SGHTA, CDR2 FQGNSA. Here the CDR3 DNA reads TGTGCCAGCACCCGGGCGGGCCTTCAAGAGACCCAGTACTTC. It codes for CASTRAGLQETQYF.

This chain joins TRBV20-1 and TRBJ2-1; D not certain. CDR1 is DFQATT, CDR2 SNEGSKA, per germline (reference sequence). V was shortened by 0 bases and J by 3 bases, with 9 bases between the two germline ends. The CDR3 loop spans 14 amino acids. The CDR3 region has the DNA TGCAGTGCTAGAGAAACTTCCCTCTACAATGAGCAGTTCTTC. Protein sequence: CSARETSLYNEQFF.